The entry below gives a single TCR beta chain sequence along with its context. Germline CDR1 is SGHAT and CDR2 is FQNNGV. Trimming shortened V by 2 bases and J by 1 base, and 23 bases separated the two germline ends. The CDR3 runs to 19 residues. The entry originates in a study of shared T cell receptors in the human thymus. The repertoire was sequenced with immunoSEQ multiplex PCR; TCRdb's copy has only in-frame clones and lacks some. Of 700,000 to 750,000 clones in the sample, 70% to 90% were seen once. These records were also assigned to another study, of human thymus T cells. As that study records: Resections from corrective heart surgery provided thymus tissue. Thymic and blood repertoires seemed to show skewed V and J gene use.

Sequencing was carried out using thymocytes. The J gene is TRBJ1-2, the V gene TRBV11-2, with D tentatively TRBD1 (5 bases). The sequence was obtained from a girl under three years old with a congenital heart defect. CDR3 amino acids: CASSLRTSSWTNYNYGYTF. For the CDR3, the DNA is TGTGCCAGCAGCTTACGGACATCTTCCTGGACTAACTATAACTATGGCTACACCTTC.